The next 4 T cell receptor beta chains were all read from a single sample in a study of T cells in Graves' hyperthyroidism and ophthalmopathy. Amplified TCR beta CDR3 regions came from RNA transcripts. The TCR CDR3 first-round RT-PCR relied on the HTBI primer set. TCRdb reanalysed the multiplex PCR reads using MiXCR and keeps one entry per CDR3 protein. The data show around 440,000 distinct CDR3 sequences, with more than 15% seen just once and around an eighth held by the top ten. Source material: blood. These TCRs come from a woman in her late teens or twenties with Graves' hyperthyroidism.

This clonotype has ten or more counts. This sequence joins TRBV3-1 and TRBJ1-4; D is uncertain. This CDR3 contains 13 residues. CDR1 LGHDT and CDR2 YNNKEL come from the germline V gene (reference sequence). The V gene lost 4 bases and the J gene lost 8 bases, with 11 bases spanning the gap. This CDR3 is CASSRSGGEKLFF. DNA for the CDR3: TGTGCCAGCAGCCGTTCCGGCGGGGAAAAACTGTTTTTT.

This clonotype showed up many times. The chain uses TRBV29-1 and TRBJ1-1; TRBD1 agrees at 7 bases. Per the germline V gene, CDR1 is SQVTM and CDR2 is ANQGSEA. The CDR3 length is 13 residues. J gave up 0 bases and V 6 bases, and 4 bases lay outside the gene matches. Here the CDR3 DNA reads TGCAGCGTCTGGGGGACAGTGAACACTGAAGCTTTCTTT. Its translation is CSVWGTVNTEAFF.

This clonotype was detected many times. The V call is TRBV28, the J call TRBJ1-4; 7 bases agree with TRBD1. The CDR3 length is 13 residues. Unmatched junction bases numbered 5, after V lost 5 bases and J lost 8 bases. CDR1 MDHEN and CDR2 SYDVKM come from the germline V gene. The CDR3 bases are TGTGCCAGCAGTCACAGGGGTGAAGAAAAACTGTTTTTT. This gives the protein CASSHRGEEKLFF.

The chain uses TRBV12-3 or TRBV12-4 and TRBJ1-6; 7 bases are a match to TRBD1. The junction had 11 bases not matched to a gene; V was cut back by 3 bases and J by 12 bases. The CDR3 is 15 amino acids. CDR3 amino acids: CASSFLQGVGVPLHF. CDR3 bases: TGTGCCAGCAGTTTCCTTCAGGGGGTTGGGGTACCCCTCCACTTT.